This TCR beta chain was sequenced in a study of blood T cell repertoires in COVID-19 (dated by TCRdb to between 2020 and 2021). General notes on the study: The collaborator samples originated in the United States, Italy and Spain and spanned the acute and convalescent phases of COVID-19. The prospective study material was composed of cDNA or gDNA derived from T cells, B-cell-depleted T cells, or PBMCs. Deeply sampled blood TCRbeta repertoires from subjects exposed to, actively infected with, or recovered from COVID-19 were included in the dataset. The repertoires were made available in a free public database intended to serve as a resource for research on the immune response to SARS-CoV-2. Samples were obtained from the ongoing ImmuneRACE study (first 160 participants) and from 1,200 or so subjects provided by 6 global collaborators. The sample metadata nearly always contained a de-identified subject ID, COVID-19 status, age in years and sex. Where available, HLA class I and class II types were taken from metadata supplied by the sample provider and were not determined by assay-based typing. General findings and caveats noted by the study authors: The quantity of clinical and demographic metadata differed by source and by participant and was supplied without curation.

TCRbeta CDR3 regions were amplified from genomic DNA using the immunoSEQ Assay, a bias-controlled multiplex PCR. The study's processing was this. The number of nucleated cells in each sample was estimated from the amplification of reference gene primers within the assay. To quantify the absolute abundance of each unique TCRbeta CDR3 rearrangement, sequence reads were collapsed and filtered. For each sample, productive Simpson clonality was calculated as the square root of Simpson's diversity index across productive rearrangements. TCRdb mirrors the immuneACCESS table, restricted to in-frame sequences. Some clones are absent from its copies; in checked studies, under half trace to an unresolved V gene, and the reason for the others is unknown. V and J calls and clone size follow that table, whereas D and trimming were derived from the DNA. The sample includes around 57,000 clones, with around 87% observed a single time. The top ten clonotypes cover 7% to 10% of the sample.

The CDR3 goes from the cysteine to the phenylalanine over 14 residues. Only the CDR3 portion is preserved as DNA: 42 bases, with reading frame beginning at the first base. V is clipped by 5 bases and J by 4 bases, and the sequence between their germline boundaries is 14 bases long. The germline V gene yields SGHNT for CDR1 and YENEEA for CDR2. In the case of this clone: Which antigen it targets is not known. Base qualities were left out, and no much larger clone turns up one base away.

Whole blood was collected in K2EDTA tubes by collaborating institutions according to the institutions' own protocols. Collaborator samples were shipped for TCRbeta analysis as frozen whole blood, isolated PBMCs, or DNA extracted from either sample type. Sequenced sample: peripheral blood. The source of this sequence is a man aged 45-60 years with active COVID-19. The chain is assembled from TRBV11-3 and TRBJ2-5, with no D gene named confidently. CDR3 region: CASSLGASGETQYF. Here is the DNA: TGTGCCAGCAGCCTCGGTGCCTCGGGAGAGACCCAGTACTTC.